The present TCR beta chain was sequenced within a study of OX40 agonist ivuxolimab in advanced cancers. Study-wide context: Hepatocellular carcinoma, melanoma, renal cell or head and neck cancer affected the dose-escalation patients.

TCRdb keeps only in-frame clones here, not all; method: immunoSEQ multiplex PCR. The data contain around 80,000 clones, around 85% of them singletons. General study results and limits: Clones of CD4+ and CD8+ blood T cells grew by week 6 at doses of 0.1 to 3.0 mg/kg.

Patients were excluded for autoimmune disease history or systemic immunosuppression. CDR3 length equals 14 residues. Trimming shortened V by 2 bases and J by 1 base, and 8 bases separated the two germline ends. CDR1 is MNHEY and CDR2 is SVGAGI in the germline V gene. Regarding this clone: The target antigen is unknown.

This receptor was identified in an adult with an advanced solid tumor such as melanoma, head and neck, liver or kidney cancer. The sample consisted of CD4+ or CD8+ T cells sorted from blood, taken in a trial of the OX40 agonist ivuxolimab. V is TRBV6-5 and J is TRBJ1-1, with D uncertain. This CDR3 is CASSYGLGNTEAFF. Written as DNA, the CDR3 is TGTGCCAGCAGTTACGGACTGGGGAACACTGAAGCTTTCTTT.